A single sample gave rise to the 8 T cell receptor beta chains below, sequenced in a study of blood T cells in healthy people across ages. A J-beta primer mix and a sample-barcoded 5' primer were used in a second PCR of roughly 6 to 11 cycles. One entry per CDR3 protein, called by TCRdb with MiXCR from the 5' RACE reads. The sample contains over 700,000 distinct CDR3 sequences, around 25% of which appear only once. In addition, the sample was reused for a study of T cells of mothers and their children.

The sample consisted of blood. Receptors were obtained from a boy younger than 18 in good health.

As DNA, the CDR3 is TGCGCCAGCAGCAGCCGGACAGGGTTGGGCGAGCAGTACTTC. Translating it yields CASSSRTGLGEQYF. The chain employs TRBV4-1 and TRBJ2-7; 8 positions agree with TRBD1. V gave up 5 bases and J gave up 6 bases; unmatched junction bases: 9. Germline V lookup: CDR1 MGHRA, CDR2 YSYEKL. This CDR3 is built from 14 residues.

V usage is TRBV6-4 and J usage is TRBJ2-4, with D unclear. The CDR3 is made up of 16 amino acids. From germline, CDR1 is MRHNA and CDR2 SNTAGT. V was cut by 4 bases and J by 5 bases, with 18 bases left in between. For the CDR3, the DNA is TGTGCCAGCAGTGGTCCCCCACCGGGCCGGGAAAACATTCAGTACTTC. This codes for CASSGPPPGRENIQYF.

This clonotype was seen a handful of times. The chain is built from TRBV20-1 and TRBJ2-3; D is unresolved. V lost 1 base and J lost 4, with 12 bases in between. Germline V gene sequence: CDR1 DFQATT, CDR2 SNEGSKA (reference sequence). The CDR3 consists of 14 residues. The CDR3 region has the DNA TGCAGTGCTAGAGGTGGATCGGGCGCAGATACGCAGTATTTT. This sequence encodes CSARGGSGADTQYF.

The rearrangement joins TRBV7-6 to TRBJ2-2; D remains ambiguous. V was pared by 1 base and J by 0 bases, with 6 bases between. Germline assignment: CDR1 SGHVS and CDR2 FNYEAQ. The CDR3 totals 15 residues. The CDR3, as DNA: TGTGCCAGCAGCTTAGTCGCCGCGAACACCGGGGAGCTGTTTTTT. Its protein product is CASSLVAANTGELFF.

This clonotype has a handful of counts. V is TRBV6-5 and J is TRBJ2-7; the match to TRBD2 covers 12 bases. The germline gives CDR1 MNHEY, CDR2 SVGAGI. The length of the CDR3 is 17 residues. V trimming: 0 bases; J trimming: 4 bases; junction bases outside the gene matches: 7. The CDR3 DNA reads TGTGCCAGCAGTTACTCAAGTGGACTAGCGGGACTATACGAGCAGTACTTC. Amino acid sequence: CASSYSSGLAGLYEQYF.

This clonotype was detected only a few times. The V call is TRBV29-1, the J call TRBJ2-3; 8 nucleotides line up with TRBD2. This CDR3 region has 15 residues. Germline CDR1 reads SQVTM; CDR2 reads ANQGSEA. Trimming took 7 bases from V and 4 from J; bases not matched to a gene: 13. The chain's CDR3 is CSGWSSGSWPDTQYF. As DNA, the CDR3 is TGCAGCGGGTGGTCAAGCGGGAGCTGGCCAGATACGCAGTATTTT.

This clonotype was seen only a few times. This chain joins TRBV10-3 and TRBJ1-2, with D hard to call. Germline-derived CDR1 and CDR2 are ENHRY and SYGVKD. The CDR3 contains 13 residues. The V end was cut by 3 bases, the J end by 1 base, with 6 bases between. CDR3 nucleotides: TGTGCCATCAGTGATGCGAATAACTATGGCTACACCTTC. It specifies CAISDANNYGYTF.

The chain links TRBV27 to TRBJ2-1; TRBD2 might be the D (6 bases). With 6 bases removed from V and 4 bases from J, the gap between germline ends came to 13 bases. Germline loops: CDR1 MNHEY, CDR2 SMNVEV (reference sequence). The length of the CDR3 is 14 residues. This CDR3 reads CASSLEGNYNEQFF. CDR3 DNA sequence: TGTGCCAGCAGCTTGGAGGGAAATTACAATGAGCAGTTCTTC.